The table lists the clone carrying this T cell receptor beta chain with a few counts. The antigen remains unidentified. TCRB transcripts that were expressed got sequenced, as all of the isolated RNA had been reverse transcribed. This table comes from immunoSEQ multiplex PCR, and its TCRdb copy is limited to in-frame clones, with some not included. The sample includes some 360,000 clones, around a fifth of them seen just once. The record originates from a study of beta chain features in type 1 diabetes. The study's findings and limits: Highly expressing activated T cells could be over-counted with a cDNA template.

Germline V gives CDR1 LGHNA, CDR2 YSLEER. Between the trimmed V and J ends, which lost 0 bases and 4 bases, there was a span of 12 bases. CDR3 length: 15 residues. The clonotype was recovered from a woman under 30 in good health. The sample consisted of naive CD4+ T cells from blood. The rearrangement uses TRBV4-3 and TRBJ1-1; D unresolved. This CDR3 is CASSQDPEGSTEAFF. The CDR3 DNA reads TGCGCCAGCAGCCAAGATCCAGAAGGGAGCACTGAAGCTTTCTTT.